The present entry profiles one T cell receptor beta chain with its context. Its antigen is as yet unknown. The data were taken from a study of stem cell transplantation in POMP-related autoinflammatory disease. Study outcomes and limitations: In PRAID patients, the number of distinct TRB V-J gene pairings was restricted. In patients with PRAID, every analyzed T-cell subset tended to show lower diversity and higher clonality.

V lost 4 bases, J lost 7 bases, and 10 bases stayed unmatched. There are 15 residues in the CDR3. Germline V lookup: CDR1 SEHNR, CDR2 FQNEAQ (reference sequence). The data were produced by immunoSEQ multiplex PCR, yet TCRdb's version contains in-frame clones alone and is incomplete. The sample lists 30,000 or so clones; 85% to 90% were seen once. The chain employs TRBV7-9 and TRBJ2-1; TRBD2 matches 7 bases. Sequencing used CD4+ T cells from PBMCs, obtained before stem cell transplantation. The sequence was obtained from a human donor with POMP-related autoinflammation and immune dysregulation (PRAID). The chain's CDR3 is CASSYWAGVGNEQFF. The CDR3 DNA sequence: TGTGCCAGCAGCTACTGGGCGGGGGTAGGGAATGAGCAGTTCTTC.